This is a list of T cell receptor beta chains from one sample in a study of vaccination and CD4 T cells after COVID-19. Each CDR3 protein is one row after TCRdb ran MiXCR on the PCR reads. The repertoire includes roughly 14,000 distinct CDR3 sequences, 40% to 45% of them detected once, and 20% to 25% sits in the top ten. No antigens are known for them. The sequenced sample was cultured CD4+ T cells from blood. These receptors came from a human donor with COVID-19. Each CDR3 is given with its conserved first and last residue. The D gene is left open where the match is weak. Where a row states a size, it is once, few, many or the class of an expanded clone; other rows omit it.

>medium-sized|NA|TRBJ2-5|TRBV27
CASSLGETQYF
TGTGCCAGCAGTTTGGGAGAGACCCAGTACTTC
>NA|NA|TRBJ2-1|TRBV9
CASSADPRGVEQFF
TGTGCCAGCAGCGCGGATCCCAGGGGAGTTGAGCAGTTCTTC
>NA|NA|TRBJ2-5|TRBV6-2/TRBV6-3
CASSEHHRGETQYF
TGTGCCAGCAGTGAACATCACCGAGGGGAGACCCAGTACTTC
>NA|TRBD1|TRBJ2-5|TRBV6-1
CASSVTGGQETQYF
TGTGCCAGCAGTGTCACAGGGGGGCAAGAGACCCAGTACTTC
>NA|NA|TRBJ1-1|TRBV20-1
CSARRQAYTEAFF
TGCAGTGCTAGGAGGCAGGCCTACACTGAAGCTTTCTTT
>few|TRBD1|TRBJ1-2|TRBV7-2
CASSVDRVRGYTF
TGTGCCAGCAGCGTCGACAGGGTTCGGGGCTACACCTTC
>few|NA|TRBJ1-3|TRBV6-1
CASTQWRSGNTIYF
TGTGCCAGCACCCAGTGGCGCTCTGGAAACACCATATATTTT
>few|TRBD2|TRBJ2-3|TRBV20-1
CSARPKGLAGTDTQYF
TGCAGTGCTAGGCCCAAGGGACTAGCTGGCACAGATACGCAGTATTTT
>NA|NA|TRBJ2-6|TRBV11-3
CASRPGRISGANVLTF
TGTGCCAGCCGACCTGGACGTATCTCTGGGGCCAACGTCCTGACTTTC
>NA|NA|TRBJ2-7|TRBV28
CASSLSEGLSRYF
TGTGCCAGCAGTTTATCGGAGGGTCTAAGTCGGTACTTC
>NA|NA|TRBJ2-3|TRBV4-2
CASSPPVGSTDTQYF
TGTGCCAGCAGCCCCCCTGTGGGTAGCACAGATACGCAGTATTTT
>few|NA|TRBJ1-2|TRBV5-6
CASSFLSYGYTF
TGTGCCAGCAGCTTTTTATCCTATGGCTACACCTTC
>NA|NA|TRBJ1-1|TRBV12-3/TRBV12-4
CASSLPQANTEAFF
TGTGCCAGCAGTTTACCGCAGGCCAACACTGAAGCTTTCTTT
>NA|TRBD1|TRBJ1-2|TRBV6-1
CAIDRAMGYGYTF
TGTGCCATCGACAGGGCAATGGGCTATGGCTACACCTTC
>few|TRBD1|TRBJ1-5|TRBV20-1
CSASTGTGNNQPQHF
TGCAGTGCTAGTACAGGGACAGGCAATAATCAGCCCCAGCATTTT
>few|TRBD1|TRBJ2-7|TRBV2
CASSGQGWYEQYF
TGTGCCAGCAGTGGACAGGGTTGGTACGAGCAGTACTTC
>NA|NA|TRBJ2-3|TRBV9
CASSVGLGSTDTQYF
TGTGCCAGCAGCGTAGGACTGGGGAGCACAGATACGCAGTATTTT
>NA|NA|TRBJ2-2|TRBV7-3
CASSSLASAGELFF
TGTGCCAGCAGCTCCCTGGCTAGCGCTGGGGAGCTGTTTTTT
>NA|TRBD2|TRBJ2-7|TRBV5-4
CASSSSSGSSYEQYF
TGTGCCAGCAGCTCCTCTAGCGGTAGCTCCTACGAGCAGTACTTC
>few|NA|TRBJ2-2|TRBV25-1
CASSVRETGELFF
TGTGCCAGCAGTGTCAGGGAAACCGGGGAGCTGTTTTTT
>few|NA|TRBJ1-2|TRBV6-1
CASSGEAFYGYTF
TGTGCCAGCAGTGGGGAGGCCTTCTATGGCTACACCTTC
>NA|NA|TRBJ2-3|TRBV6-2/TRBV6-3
CASSLDVSASTDTQYF
TGTGCCAGCTCGCTGGACGTCTCAGCAAGCACAGATACGCAGTATTTT
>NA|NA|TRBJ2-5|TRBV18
CASSQVVQETQYF
TGTGCCAGCTCACAAGTCGTTCAAGAGACCCAGTACTTC
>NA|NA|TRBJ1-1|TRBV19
CASSRVGIGTEAFF
TGTGCCAGTAGTCGAGTGGGGATCGGCACTGAAGCTTTCTTT
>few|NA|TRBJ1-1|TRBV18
CASSGTQGRDTEAFF
TGTGCCAGCTCGGGTACGCAGGGACGGGACACTGAAGCTTTCTTT
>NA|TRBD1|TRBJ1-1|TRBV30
CAWSAGQGTEAFF
TGTGCCTGGAGCGCGGGACAGGGCACTGAAGCTTTCTTT
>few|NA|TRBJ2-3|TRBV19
CASRRGLVGDTQYF
TGTGCCAGTAGACGGGGCCTTGTGGGGGATACGCAGTATTTT
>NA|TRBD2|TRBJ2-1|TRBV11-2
CASSRSGANSYNEQFF
TGTGCCAGCAGTCGGAGCGGGGCGAATTCCTACAACGAGCAGTTCTTC
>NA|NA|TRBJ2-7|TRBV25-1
CASNRGDSSYEQYF
TGTGCCAGCAATAGAGGGGATAGCTCCTACGAGCAGTACTTC
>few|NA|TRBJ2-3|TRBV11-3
CASSHRRKTSTDTQYF
TGTGCCAGCAGCCACCGCAGGAAAACTAGCACAGATACGCAGTATTTT
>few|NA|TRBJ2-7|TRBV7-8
CASSRDRRDYEQYF
TGTGCCAGCAGCAGAGATAGACGAGACTACGAGCAGTACTTC
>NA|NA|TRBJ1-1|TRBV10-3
CAISTTGPDTEAFF
TGTGCCATCAGTACCACAGGCCCCGACACTGAAGCTTTCTTT
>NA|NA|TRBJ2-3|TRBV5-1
CASSSGLRTDTQYF
TGCGCCAGCAGCTCCGGGCTTCGCACAGATACGCAGTATTTT
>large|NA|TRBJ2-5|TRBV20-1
CSASELGNQETQYF
TGCAGTGCTAGTGAGTTGGGGAACCAAGAGACCCAGTACTTC
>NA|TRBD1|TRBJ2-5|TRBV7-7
CASSKDRGKTQYF
TGTGCTAGCAGCAAGGACAGGGGAAAGACCCAGTACTTC
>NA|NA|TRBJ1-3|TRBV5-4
CASSIDTSLGNTIYF
TGTGCCAGCAGTATCGACACGTCTTTAGGAAACACCATATATTTT
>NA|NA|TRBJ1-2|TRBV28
CASRHAQVNYGYTF
TGTGCCAGCAGACACGCACAGGTCAACTATGGCTACACCTTC
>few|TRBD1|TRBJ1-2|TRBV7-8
CASSLAGQGNYGYTF
TGTGCCAGCAGCTTAGCGGGACAGGGTAACTATGGCTACACCTTC
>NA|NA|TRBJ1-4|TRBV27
CATGGGSTNEKLFF
TGTGCCACCGGGGGGGGGAGCACTAATGAAAAACTGTTTTTT
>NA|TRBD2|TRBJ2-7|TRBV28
CASSELTSGGGKQYF
TGTGCCAGCAGTGAACTTACTAGCGGGGGCGGAAAGCAGTACTTC
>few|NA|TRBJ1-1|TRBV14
CASSPGPGPGTEAFF
TGTGCCAGCAGCCCAGGGCCCGGACCGGGCACTGAAGCTTTCTTT
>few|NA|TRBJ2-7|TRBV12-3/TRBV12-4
CASSRGPTSSYEQYF
TGTGCCAGCAGTCGCGGACCGACGAGCTCCTACGAGCAGTACTTC
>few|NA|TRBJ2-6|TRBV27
CASSTTFSGANVLTF
TGTGCCAGCAGTACCACTTTCTCTGGGGCCAACGTCCTGACTTTC
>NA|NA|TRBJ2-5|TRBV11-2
CAGGKETQYF
TGTGCCGGAGGTAAGGAGACCCAGTACTTC
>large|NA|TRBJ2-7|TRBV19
CASSIGVSSYEQYF
TGTGCCAGTAGTATAGGAGTCAGCTCCTACGAGCAGTACTTC
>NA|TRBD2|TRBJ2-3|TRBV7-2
CASSLGRGGTDTQYF
TGTGCCAGCAGCTTAGGTCGGGGGGGCACAGATACGCAGTATTTT
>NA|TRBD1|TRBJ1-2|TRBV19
CASIATGLGGYTF
TGTGCCAGTATCGCGACAGGGTTAGGAGGCTACACCTTC
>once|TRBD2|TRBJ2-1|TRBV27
CAIRMTGGNEQFF
TGTGCCATCAGGATGACGGGGGGCAATGAGCAGTTCTTC
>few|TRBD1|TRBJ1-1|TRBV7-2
CASSLDTGVTEAFF
TGTGCCAGCAGCTTAGATACAGGGGTCACTGAAGCTTTCTTT
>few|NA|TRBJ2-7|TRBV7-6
CASSLAVSYEQYF
TGTGCCAGCAGCTTAGCTGTCAGTTACGAGCAGTACTTC
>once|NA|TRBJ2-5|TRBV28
CASRRGSETQYF
TGTGCCAGCAGGAGGGGATCAGAGACCCAGTACTTC
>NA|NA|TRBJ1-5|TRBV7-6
CASSLAEGQPQHF
TGTGCTAGCAGCTTAGCGGAGGGTCAGCCCCAGCATTTT
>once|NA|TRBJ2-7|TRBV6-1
CASSVEQGSYEQYF
TGTGCCAGCAGTGTGGAACAGGGTTCCTACGAGCAGTACTTC
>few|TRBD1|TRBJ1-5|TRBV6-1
CASSPDRVSNQPQHF
TGTGCCAGCAGTCCCGACAGGGTAAGCAATCAGCCCCAGCATTTT
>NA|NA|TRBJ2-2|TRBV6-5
CASSYSQAFGTGELFF
TGTGCCAGCAGTTACTCGCAGGCATTCGGCACCGGGGAGCTGTTTTTT
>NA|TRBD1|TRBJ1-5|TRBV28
CASSRGTADNQPQHF
TGTGCCAGCAGCCGAGGGACAGCCGATAATCAGCCCCAGCATTTT
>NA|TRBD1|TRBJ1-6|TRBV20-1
CSARDRVSPLHF
TGCAGTGCGCGGGACAGGGTTTCACCCCTCCACTTT
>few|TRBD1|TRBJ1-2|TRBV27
CASSLSGTGNGYTF
TGTGCCAGCAGTTTATCGGGGACAGGGAATGGCTACACCTTC